A single sample is the source of the 17 T cell receptor beta chains below, sequenced in a study of chemoradiotherapy in HPV16-positive cancers. The table came from immunoSEQ multiplex PCR; TCRdb's copy has only in-frame clones and leaves some out. The repertoire holds 17,000 or so clones, approximately 90% seen once, with approximately 14% in the top ten. Sequences were derived from blood, sampled from a patient who underwent chemoradiotherapy. All receptors derive from a human donor with HPV-associated anogenital cancer.

The genes are TRBV12-5 and TRBJ2-5; D is uncertain. The V end was cut by 2 bases, the J end by 4 bases, with 5 bases between. Germline CDR1 LGHNT, CDR2 FRNRAP. The CDR3 consists of 12 residues. The CDR3 bases are TGTGCTAGTGGTTTGATCCCAGAGACCCAGTACTTC. Translation: CASGLIPETQYF.

The chain is built from TRBV18 and TRBJ2-1; D uncertain. The V end lost 4 bases, the J end lost 5 bases, and 12 bases lay between the germline ends. Per the germline V gene, CDR1 is KGHSH and CDR2 is LQKENI. The CDR3 contains 14 residues. The CDR3 spells CASSLSGQDNEQFF. CDR3 DNA: TGTGCCAGCTCACTTTCAGGTCAGGACAATGAGCAGTTCTTC.

The rearrangement links TRBV5-6 to TRBJ1-4, with a weak D call TRBD1 (5 bases). The CDR3 is made up of 16 amino acids. Trimming took 0 bases from V and 0 from J, leaving 9 bases between them. Germline V CDR1 and CDR2: SGHDT, YYEEEE. The chain's CDR3 is CASSLGGTATNEKLFF. The CDR3 DNA follows: TGTGCCAGCAGCTTGGGGGGCACCGCAACTAATGAAAAACTGTTTTTT.

The chain uses TRBV5-4 and TRBJ2-3; tentatively, D is TRBD1 or TRBD2 (5 bases each). Between the trimmed V and J ends, which lost 4 bases and 4 bases, there was a span of 13 bases. This CDR3 comprises 14 residues. The germline V gene has CDR1 SGHNT and CDR2 YYREEE (reference sequence). In nucleotides, the CDR3 is TGTGCCAGCAGCATGGTCCAGGGAGCAGATACGCAGTATTTT. This encodes CASSMVQGADTQYF. Complete variable domain (other parts from reference TRBV5-4 and TRBJ2-3): ETGVTQSPTHLIKTRGQQVTLRCSSQSGHNTVSWYQQALGQGPQFIFQYYREEENGRGNFPPRFSGLQFPNYSSELNVNALELDDSALYLCASSMVQGADTQYFGPGTRLTVL.

This sequence joins TRBV11-2 and TRBJ2-5, with 12 bases that match TRBD2. The V gene end was trimmed by 5 bases and the J gene end by 1 base; junction bases not matched to a gene: 14. Per the germline V gene, CDR1 is SGHAT and CDR2 is FQNNGV. This CDR3 has 19 amino acids. CDR3 loop: CASSLRSQLAGGSQETQYF. CDR3 coding DNA: TGTGCCAGCAGCCTCCGATCCCAACTAGCGGGGGGCTCCCAAGAGACCCAGTACTTC.

The chain carries TRBV5-1 and TRBJ1-4, with D possibly TRBD1 on 5 matching bases. Germline loops: CDR1 SGHRS, CDR2 YFSETQ. CDR3 length equals 14 residues. V was pared by 0 bases and J by 7 bases, with 10 bases between. This CDR3 reads CASSLEGQGEKLFF. The CDR3 DNA follows: TGCGCCAGCAGCTTGGAGGGGCAAGGTGAAAAACTGTTTTTT.

The gene calls are TRBV19 and TRBJ1-2, with 7 bases lining up with TRBD1. Germline V gene data show CDR1 as LNHDA and CDR2 as SQIVND (reference sequence). Germline trimming cut 3 bases from V and 4 bases from J; bases unmatched to any gene: 8. The CDR3 extends over 15 amino acids. The CDR3 DNA follows: TGTGCCAGTAGTATCCCCCCCACAGGGGTCTATGGCTACACCTTC. This sequence encodes CASSIPPTGVYGYTF.

The chain links TRBV5-6 to TRBJ1-4, with D unclear. Trimming pared 1 base from V and 8 bases from J, leaving 6 bases between. The germline V gene encodes CDR1 SGHDT and CDR2 YYEEEE. This CDR3 spans 12 amino acids. The CDR3 region is CASSLYDEKLFF. For the CDR3, the DNA is TGTGCCAGCAGCTTGTACGACGAAAAACTGTTTTTT.

The V gene is TRBV2, the J gene TRBJ1-1, with TRBD1 as a possible D gene (5 bases). The V end was cut by 3 bases, the J end by 2 bases, with 10 bases between. The germline gives CDR1 SNHLY, CDR2 FYNNEI. CDR3 size: 14 residues. CDR3 bases: TGTGCCAGCAGTGAGATGGGGCCCAACACTGAAGCTTTCTTT. Its translation: CASSEMGPNTEAFF.

The chain recombines TRBV5-4 with TRBJ2-1; 7 nucleotides match TRBD1. This CDR3 has 13 residues. The V gene end was trimmed by 3 bases and the J gene end by 10 bases; junction bases not matched to a gene: 7. Germline CDR1 is SGHNT and CDR2 is YYREEE (reference sequence). The CDR3 spells CASSSRRQGEQFF. The CDR3 DNA follows: TGTGCCAGCAGCTCGAGACGACAGGGCGAGCAGTTCTTC.

This chain joins TRBV5-5 and TRBJ2-5, with a weak D call TRBD1 (6 bases). The V and J ends lost 5 bases and 5 bases respectively, with 10 bases between them. Looked up from germline, CDR1 is SGHKS and CDR2 is YYEKEE (reference sequence). This CDR3 has 12 residues. The CDR3 loop reads CASRWGQETQYF. The CDR3 coding sequence is TGTGCCAGCAGGTGGGGGCAGGAGACCCAGTACTTC.

The chain combines TRBV19 with TRBJ2-5; the match to TRBD1 covers 9 bases. Germline V gene sequence: CDR1 LNHDA, CDR2 SQIVND (reference sequence). The CDR3 runs 14 residues. J gave up 1 base and V 6 bases, and 3 bases lay outside the gene matches. This CDR3 reads CASRGQGAQETQYF. The CDR3 coding sequence is TGTGCCAGTAGGGGACAGGGCGCCCAAGAGACCCAGTACTTC.

The rearrangement joins TRBV29-1 to TRBJ2-3; maybe TRBD2 (7 bases). The CDR3 sequence is 14 residues long. The V end was cut by 7 bases, the J end by 1 base, with 15 bases between. From germline, CDR1 is SQVTM and CDR2 ANQGSEA. CDR3 region: CSALGGGGTDTQYF. DNA of the CDR3: TGCAGCGCCCTGGGAGGGGGTGGCACAGATACGCAGTATTTT.

A single count supports this clone. The chain links TRBV19 to TRBJ1-3; D is unresolved. Per the germline V gene, CDR1 is LNHDA and CDR2 is SQIVND (reference sequence). With 3 bases removed from V and 0 bases from J, the gap between germline ends came to 9 bases. The CDR3 totals 15 residues. CDR3 loop: CASSIGESSGNTIYF. The CDR3 region has the DNA TGTGCCAGTAGTATTGGGGAATCCTCTGGAAACACCATATATTTT.

The chain employs TRBV11-3 and TRBJ1-4; 11 nucleotides match TRBD1. This CDR3 region has 17 residues. V lost 4 bases to trimming and J lost 3 bases; unmatched junction nucleotides: 7. Germline assignment: CDR1 SGHNT and CDR2 YENEEA. The CDR3 loop reads CASSYRDRGLSNEKLFF. The DNA of the CDR3 is TGTGCCAGCAGCTACCGGGACAGGGGGTTATCTAATGAAAAACTGTTTTTT.

This clone was counted between two and nine times. This chain uses TRBV14 with TRBJ2-1, with D maybe TRBD1 (6 bases). V dropped 4 bases and J dropped 7 bases, with 11 bases sitting between them. CDR3 length: 13 amino acids. Per germline, CDR1 SGHDN and CDR2 FVKESK. Here the CDR3 DNA reads TGTGCCAGCAGCCTAGACAGGAGGAATGAGCAGTTCTTC. Translation gives CASSLDRRNEQFF.

The rearrangement uses TRBV9 and TRBJ2-7, with 10 bases identical to TRBD1. Germline loops: CDR1 SGDLS, CDR2 YYNGEE. V shed 3 bases, J shed 4 bases, and the junction held 4 bases outside the gene matches. This CDR3 region has 14 residues. Written as DNA, the CDR3 is TGTGCCAGCAGCGCCGGACAGGGGGGATACGAGCAGTACTTC. Translation gives CASSAGQGGYEQYF.